A single sample gave rise to the 9 T cell receptor beta chains below, sequenced in a study of T cell clonality in common variable immunodeficiency. TCRdb keeps only in-frame clones here, not all; method: immunoSEQ multiplex PCR. This sample comprises tens of thousands of clones, none seen once only. The sequenced sample was peripheral blood mononuclear cells. These receptors all come from a person aged 18 to 70 in good health.

This clone was seen ten or more times. The CDR3 end is not reached by the read, which stops 3 residues before it; the germline J gene fills it in. The chain joins TRBV20-1 to TRBJ1-4; D remains unclear. Germline values: CDR1 DFQATT, CDR2 SNEGSKA (reference sequence). The CDR3 contains 14 residues. The V end was cut by 5 bases, the J end by 10 bases, with 20 bases between. The sequenced CDR3 bases are TGCAGTGCTGCAGTGAGTCAGGTGTCAGGAAAA. It yields the protein CSAAVSQVSGK. Given in full, the CDR3 is CSAAVSQVSGKLFF.

This clone was detected ten times or more. Sequencing ends 3 residues short of the CDR3 end; the germline J gene provides the rest. J is TRBJ1-1 and V is TRBV20-1; D is perhaps TRBD1 (6 bases). CDR3 length equals 14 residues. The germline V gene encodes CDR1 DFQATT and CDR2 SNEGSKA (reference sequence). V lost 3 bases and J lost 3, with 14 bases in between. The CDR3 loop reads CSASRGGQDTEAFF. The CDR3 DNA, read in part, is TGCAGTGCTAGTCGTGGGGGCCAGGACACTGAA.

This clone has at least ten counts. The read ends 3 residues before the CDR3 terminus; that terminus is restored from the germline J gene. J is TRBJ2-7 and V is TRBV4-1, with TRBD1 matching 8 bases. After removal of 4 bases from V and 0 bases from J, the junction contained 5 bases not matched to a gene. The CDR3 is made up of 15 amino acids. Germline CDR1 MGHRA, CDR2 YSYEKL. The sequenced CDR3 bases are TGCGCCAGCAGCCCCCCGGACAGGGCCTCCTACGAG. This encodes CASSPPDRASYE. The CDR3, in full, reads CASSPPDRASYEQYF.

This clone was detected ten times or more. Coverage ceases 3 residues before the CDR3 finishes, and the germline J gene fills in the end. V gene TRBV18 combines with J gene TRBJ1-4, with D perhaps TRBD1 (6 bases). The V gene lost 3 bases and the J gene lost 5 bases, with 13 bases spanning the gap. The CDR3 is 15 amino acids. Germline CDR1 reads KGHSH; CDR2 reads LQKENI. The CDR3 DNA, read in part, is TGTGCCAGCTCACCCGACAGGCTCCAGAATGAAAAA. Its protein product is CASSPDRLQNEK. The complete CDR3 protein is CASSPDRLQNEKLFF.

This clone was picked up many times. The sequenced fragment ends 3 residues before the CDR3 boundary, so the rest is inferred from the germline J gene. The V and J genes are TRBV4-2 and TRBJ2-5, with 16 bases fitting TRBD2. Germline V CDR1 and CDR2: LGHNA, YNFKEQ. The CDR3 totals 18 residues. Losses at the gene ends were 4 bases for V and 4 bases for J; bases not matched to a gene: 9. Partial CDR3 DNA: TGTGCCAGCAGCCTCTCCGGGACTAGCGGGGGGGCCTCAGAGACC. It is translated as CASSLSGTSGGASET. The CDR3 reads in full as CASSLSGTSGGASETQYF.

This clone was seen ten or more times. The missing CDR3 end, 3 residues past where the read stops, is filled in from the germline J gene. The V and J genes are TRBV7-9 and TRBJ2-1, with TRBD1 matching over 8 bases. The CDR3 runs 14 residues. Germline CDR1 is SEHNR and CDR2 is FQNEAQ (reference sequence). The junction had 9 bases not matched to a gene; V was cut back by 5 bases and J by 9 bases. This CDR3 reads CASSTRTGNREQFF. The DNA read from the CDR3 is TGTGCCAGCAGCACGCGGACAGGGAATCGTGAG.

This clone has more than one count but fewer than ten. The missing CDR3 end, 3 residues past where the read stops, is filled in from the germline J gene. The rearrangement links TRBV7-2 to TRBJ2-1, with no clear D. Trimming took 1 base from V and 1 from J, leaving 5 bases between them. CDR1 SGHTA and CDR2 FQGNSA come from the germline V gene. The CDR3 covers 14 residues. CDR3 sequence reads: CASSLDKSYNEQFF. Incomplete CDR3 DNA: TGTGCCAGCAGCTTAGACAAGTCCTACAATGAG.

This clone was recorded at least ten times. The read falls 3 residues short of the CDR3 end, and the missing part is taken from the germline J gene. The chain joins TRBV12-3 or TRBV12-4 to TRBJ2-1, with a tentative D call TRBD1 (6 bases). The CDR3 is 13 amino acids. Trimming cost V 7 bases and J 3 bases, with 10 bases left between them. CDR3 protein: CASTRGGYNEQFF. Incomplete CDR3 DNA: TGTGCCAGCACCAGAGGGGGCTACAATGAG.

This clone was observed many times. The read comes to an end 3 residues before the CDR3 does, leaving the germline J gene to fill in the end. The rearrangement joins TRBV19 to TRBJ1-1; D may be TRBD1 (5 bases). Germline V gene sequence: CDR1 LNHDA, CDR2 SQIVND (reference sequence). The ends were cut back, 6 bases at V and 5 bases at J, with 10 bases in the middle. There are 12 residues in the CDR3. The CDR3 loop reads CASSWGGTEAFF. CDR3 bases read: TGTGCCAGTAGCTGGGGGGGGACTGAA.